This is a list of T cell receptor beta chains from one sample in a study of PD-1 blockade in classical Hodgkin lymphoma. Libraries were prepared by immunoSEQ multiplex PCR; TCRdb keeps only in-frame clonotypes and omits some of them. The data hold about 20,000 clones, with 77% observed a single time. Sample: peripheral blood mononuclear cells (PBMCs), taken before the second cycle of nivolumab. These receptor sequences come from a human donor with classical Hodgkin lymphoma. The CDR3 runs from the conserved cysteine through the conserved F or W. D genes are given only for firm matches. A clone size is listed for some rows: how often the clone was seen (once, few, many), or a class if it is expanded.

V	D	size	J	DNA	CDR3
TRBV19	TRBD1	-	TRBJ1-4	TGTGCCAGTAAGGACAGGGGGGAAGAAAAACTGTTTTTT	CASKDRGEEKLFF
TRBV7-6	-	-	TRBJ2-7	TGTGCCAGCAGCCCAGGCCCTAGCTACGAGCAGTACTTC	CASSPGPSYEQYF
TRBV7-2	-	-	TRBJ2-1	TGTGCCAGCAGCTTAGGGGGGTGGACCTACAATGAGCAGTTCTTC	CASSLGGWTYNEQFF
TRBV9	TRBD2	-	TRBJ2-5	TGTGCCAGCAGCGCTCATGGACTAGCGGGATATTCAGAGACCCAGTACTTC	CASSAHGLAGYSETQYF
TRBV27	-	-	TRBJ1-5	TGTGCCAGCGGGTTGCCAGGGAATCAGCCCCAGCATTTT	CASGLPGNQPQHF
TRBV30	-	-	TRBJ1-5	TGTGCCTGGAGTGAGGGGCAGAATCAGCCCCAGCATTTT	CAWSEGQNQPQHF
TRBV6-5	TRBD1	-	TRBJ2-7	TGTGCCAGCAGTTACACCGCGGACAGGTACGAGCAGTACTTC	CASSYTADRYEQYF
TRBV7-2	-	-	TRBJ2-3	TGTGCCAGCAGCTTGGCAGGGGTCACAGATACGCAGTATTTT	CASSLAGVTDTQYF
TRBV19	-	-	TRBJ1-1	TGTGCCAGTAGACCAACCTTAAGGGACGCCACTGAAGCTTTCTTT	CASRPTLRDATEAFF
TRBV30	TRBD1	-	TRBJ1-2	TGTGCCTGGAGTCCCCATCACTTCACAGGGGATCAGGATGGCTACACCTTC	CAWSPHHFTGDQDGYTF
TRBV5-1	-	-	TRBJ1-3	TGCGCCAGCAGCACCTCCGGGACTCTCGGAAACACCATATATTTT	CASSTSGTLGNTIYF
TRBV30	-	once	TRBJ1-1	TGTGCCTGGAGCGACTCTAATAGCAACACTGAAGCTTTCTTT	CAWSDSNSNTEAFF
TRBV25-1	-	-	TRBJ2-5	TGTGCCAGCAGTGAATTCAGGCGGGGTGGAGCCCAAGAGACCCAGTACTTC	CASSEFRRGGAQETQYF
TRBV15	-	-	TRBJ2-7	TGTGCCACCAGCAGGAAAGGGAACGAGCAGTACTTC	CATSRKGNEQYF
TRBV4-1	TRBD2	few	TRBJ2-7	TGCGCCAGCAGCCAAGCCCTACTAGCGGGAGTAGCCGAGCAGTACTTC	CASSQALLAGVAEQYF
TRBV4-1	TRBD2	-	TRBJ2-7	TGCGCCAGCAGATCCGGGACTAGCGGTTCCTACGAGCAGTACTTC	CASRSGTSGSYEQYF
TRBV7-6	TRBD2	-	TRBJ2-6	TGTGCCAGCAGCTTATTCCCCAGCGGGGCCGGGGCCAACGTCCTGACTTTC	CASSLFPSGAGANVLTF
TRBV7-9	-	-	TRBJ2-2	TGTGCCAGCAGCCCAGGGGACACCGGGGAGCTGTTTTTT	CASSPGDTGELFF
TRBV30	-	-	TRBJ2-1	TGTGCCTGGAGTGTACAGGGCAATGAGCAGTTCTTC	CAWSVQGNEQFF
TRBV6-5	-	-	TRBJ1-1	TGTGCCAGCAGTTACTCCAGGGTCCACACTGAAGCTTTCTTT	CASSYSRVHTEAFF
TRBV9	-	many	TRBJ2-2	TGTGCCAGCAGCGTAGGCCCCACCGGGGAGCTGTTTTTT	CASSVGPTGELFF
TRBV28	TRBD1	few	TRBJ2-3	TGTGCCAGTAACAGGGGACCAGATACGCAGTATTTT	CASNRGPDTQYF
TRBV7-9	-	-	TRBJ2-1	TGTGCCAGCAGCTTAGCTCTCGGGAGCTCCTACAATGAGCAGTTCTTC	CASSLALGSSYNEQFF
TRBV7-9	TRBD2	-	TRBJ2-1	TGTGCCAGCAGCTCCATAGCGGGGGGACCCTACAATGAGCAGTTCTTC	CASSSIAGGPYNEQFF